The 22 T cell receptor beta chains given below trace back to one sample, sequenced in a study of blood T cell repertoires in COVID-19 (dated by TCRdb to about 2020). Library method: the immunoSEQ multiplex PCR assay. TCRdb stores this immuneACCESS table with in-frame sequences only. Part of the clones is absent; in the studies checked, under half of the shortfall reflects unresolved V genes, and no reason is known for the rest. Across this sample there are 260,000 or so clones, with about 85% seen only once. Roughly 2.7% of the sample comes from the top ten. Sequenced sample: PBMCs or T cells enriched from blood (not recorded which). Receptor source: a woman in her forties or fifties who had recovered from COVID-19.

The V call is TRBV7-9, the J call TRBJ2-3; D is possibly TRBD2 (5 bases). This CDR3 region has 15 residues. Germline CDR1 and CDR2: SEHNR and FQNEAQ (reference sequence). V was shortened by 2 bases and J by 7 bases, with 16 bases between the two germline ends. Here the CDR3 reads CASSLFDAGRNTQYF. The CDR3 nucleotides are TGTGCCAGCAGCTTATTTGACGCGGGTCGGAATACGCAGTATTTT.

This clone was counted only a few times. The CDR3 loop reads CASSERTAIDTEAFF. CDR3 bases: TGTGCCAGCAGCGAGCGGACCGCCATAGACACTGAAGCTTTCTTT. This chain uses TRBV9 with TRBJ1-1; D ambiguous. The V and J ends lost 3 bases and 3 bases respectively, with 15 bases between them. The germline V gene encodes CDR1 SGDLS and CDR2 YYNGEE. CDR3 length equals 15 residues. Full variable domain (missing parts from reference TRBV9 and TRBJ1-1): DSGVTQTPKHLITATGQRVTLRCSPRSGDLSVYWYQQSLDQGLQFLIQYYNGEERAKGNILERFSAQQFPDLHSELNLSSLELGDSALYFCASSERTAIDTEAFFGQGTRLTVV.

This chain connects TRBV5-1 to TRBJ1-2; 10 bases are a match to TRBD1. Germline V gene data show CDR1 as SGHRS and CDR2 as YFSETQ. Trimming removed 3 bases from V and 6 bases from J; junction bases left unmatched: 2. The length of the CDR3 is 13 residues. CDR3 coding DNA: TGCGCCAGCAGCTCCGGGACAGGGGATGGCTACACCTTC. As protein: CASSSGTGDGYTF. Variable domain in full (rest from reference TRBV5-1 and TRBJ1-2): KAGVTQTPRYLIKTRGQQVTLSCSPISGHRSVSWYQQTPGQGLQFLFEYFSETQRNKGNFPGRFSGRQFSNSRSEMNVSTLELGDSALYLCASSSGTGDGYTFGSGTRLTVV.

This clone has just a few counts. The chain recombines TRBV29-1 with TRBJ2-7; a weak D match, TRBD1 (6 bases). The germline V gene has CDR1 SQVTM and CDR2 ANQGSEA. CDR3 length equals 11 residues. V lost 6 bases to trimming and J lost 2 bases, with 8 bases between them. Here the CDR3 reads CSVRQAYEQYF. DNA for the CDR3: TGCAGCGTCCGACAGGCCTACGAGCAGTACTTC.

The rearrangement uses TRBV2 and TRBJ1-6; D not resolved. Trimming took off 4 bases at V and 0 bases at J, with 13 bases between the two ends. The CDR3 loop spans 17 amino acids. Germline CDR1 and CDR2: SNHLY and FYNNEI. This chain's CDR3 is CASSVSRPSSYNSPLHF. DNA for the CDR3: TGTGCCAGCAGTGTCTCCAGGCCGAGCTCCTATAATTCACCCCTCCACTTT.

The rearrangement links TRBV2 to TRBJ1-1; 8 bases agree with TRBD1. Germline values: CDR1 SNHLY, CDR2 FYNNEI. V lost 6 bases to trimming and J lost 4 bases; unmatched junction nucleotides: 10. This CDR3 has 15 amino acids. DNA of the CDR3: TGTGCCAGCAGAGACAGGGGACTATGGCGCACTGAAGCTTTCTTT. Its translation is CASRDRGLWRTEAFF.

The rearrangement joins TRBV7-9 to TRBJ2-1; 12 bases are shared with TRBD1. J was trimmed by 8 bases and V by 5 bases; bases with no gene match: 10. Germline V gene lookup returns CDR1 SEHNR and CDR2 FQNEAQ (reference sequence). This CDR3 has 16 residues. CDR3 in DNA: TGTGCCAGCAGCCGCATCCCGGGACAGGGGGCCGATGAGCAGTTCTTC. As protein: CASSRIPGQGADEQFF.

The V call is TRBV7-2, the J call TRBJ1-4; 8 bases agree with TRBD1. Germline values: CDR1 SGHTA, CDR2 FQGNSA. V trimming: 5 bases; J trimming: 8 bases; junction bases outside the gene matches: 7. This CDR3 region has 14 residues. In DNA, the CDR3 is TGTGCCAGCAGCCGTGACAGGGGAGAGGAAAAACTGTTTTTT. Protein: CASSRDRGEEKLFF.

This clone was found a few times. The rearrangement uses TRBV6-7 and TRBJ1-1; tentative D call: TRBD1 (5 bases). TRBV6-7 is labeled an ORF, and its function is uncertain. There are 12 residues in the CDR3. V shed 6 bases and J shed 5 bases, with 10 bases lying between them. The CDR3 nucleotides read TGTGCCAGCAGCCACGGGGGGACTGAAGCTTTCTTT. Amino acid sequence: CASSHGGTEAFF.

This chain uses TRBV11-2 with TRBJ2-5; possible D gene TRBD1, 6 bases. This CDR3 is 16 amino acids long. V was shortened by 7 bases and J by 2 bases, with 20 bases between the two germline ends. Per germline, CDR1 SGHAT and CDR2 FQNNGV. The CDR3 here is CASTKGVLGEQETQYF. For the CDR3, the DNA is TGTGCCAGCACCAAGGGGGTTTTGGGAGAACAAGAGACCCAGTACTTC.

This clone appeared a single time. At one end the junction does not follow the germline gene, possibly because of a read error. This chain uses TRBV6-5 with TRBJ2-1, with D possibly matching TRBD2 (5 bases). The CDR3 is made up of 16 amino acids. Germline V gene data show CDR1 as MNHEY and CDR2 as SVGAGI. The CDR3 DNA reads as TGTGCCAGCAGTTACTCAAGGCGGGCCTCCGACAATGAGCAGTTCTTC. It codes for CASSYSRRASDNEQFF.

The chain carries TRBV2 and TRBJ2-1, with 10 positions matching TRBD1. CDR3 length: 15 residues. Unmatched junction bases numbered 9, after V lost 6 bases and J lost 7 bases. Looked up from germline, CDR1 is SNHLY and CDR2 is FYNNEI. CDR3 residues: CASSLDRGASNEQFF. CDR3 sequence (DNA): TGTGCCAGCAGCTTGGACAGGGGGGCATCTAATGAGCAGTTCTTC.

The genes are TRBV19 and TRBJ2-3; 13 nucleotides align to TRBD2. Trimming removed 9 bases from V and 9 bases from J; junction bases left unmatched: 12. The CDR3 runs 15 residues. The germline V gene has CDR1 LNHDA and CDR2 SQIVND (reference sequence). The CDR3 DNA is TGTGCCAGCTTTTCCGGGACTAGCGGGGAGAGAACGCAGTATTTT. The encoded protein is CASFSGTSGERTQYF.

V gene TRBV4-3 combines with J gene TRBJ2-5, with 7 bases fitting TRBD2. V dropped 3 bases and J dropped 9; count of bases not matched to a gene: 10. This CDR3 spans 14 amino acids. Germline V gene sequence: CDR1 LGHNA, CDR2 YSLEER. CDR3 in amino acids: CASSQGLPMAAQYF. Here the CDR3 DNA reads TGCGCCAGCAGCCAGGGACTACCCATGGCGGCCCAGTACTTC.

A few counts support this clone. The chain is built from TRBV6-2 or TRBV6-3 and TRBJ1-5, with D tentatively TRBD1 (6 bases). The CDR3 runs 14 residues. The V end was cut by 5 bases, the J end by 6 bases, with 14 bases between. CDR1 is MNHEY, CDR2 SVGEGT, per germline. The CDR3 protein is CASSLRGAVQPQHF. DNA for the CDR3: TGTGCCAGCAGTCTCAGGGGCGCGGTTCAGCCCCAGCATTTT.

The chain employs TRBV5-8 and TRBJ2-5; a possible D gene is TRBD1 (6 bases). Trimming took 2 bases from V and 2 from J, leaving 7 bases between them. This CDR3 is 13 amino acids long. Germline V gene sequence: CDR1 SGHTS, CDR2 YDEGEE. CDR3 coding DNA: TGTGCCAGCAGCTTTAGGGGGCAAGAGACCCAGTACTTC. Protein: CASSFRGQETQYF.

The sample holds one count of this clone. V is TRBV5-5 and J is TRBJ2-1; TRBD1 matches at 8 bases. Germline lookup yields CDR1 SGHKS and CDR2 YYEKEE (reference sequence). After removal of 0 bases from V and 5 bases from J, the junction contained 4 bases not matched to a gene. The CDR3 extends over 15 amino acids. The CDR3 reads CASSLERTGHNEQFF. The CDR3 region has the DNA TGTGCCAGCAGCTTGGAAAGGACAGGGCACAATGAGCAGTTCTTC.

The CDR3 region is CASSPWGGYEQYF. The CDR3 nucleotides are TGCGCCAGCAGTCCGTGGGGGGGTTACGAGCAGTACTTC. The gene calls are TRBV4-3 and TRBJ2-7, with 7 bases matching TRBD2. The CDR3 consists of 13 residues. Germline assignment: CDR1 LGHNA and CDR2 YSLEER. V trimming: 6 bases; J trimming: 4 bases; junction bases outside the gene matches: 6.

This chain links TRBV9 with TRBJ2-7; 9 bases fit TRBD2. This CDR3 spans 16 amino acids. J was trimmed by 5 bases and V by 4 bases; bases with no gene match: 13. In germline, CDR1 is SGDLS, CDR2 YYNGEE. The CDR3 DNA is TGTGCCAGCAGCCCCAGTCGAGCGGGAGGAATCCACGAGCAGTACTTC. Protein: CASSPSRAGGIHEQYF.

This clone appeared a single time. The V call is TRBV14, the J call TRBJ1-6; no definite D call. The CDR3 has 13 amino acids. Germline loops: CDR1 SGHDN, CDR2 FVKESK. The V and J ends lost 2 bases and 10 bases respectively, with 9 bases between them. CDR3 DNA: TGTGCCAGCAGCCAATACACGACATCACCCCTCCACTTT. Translation: CASSQYTTSPLHF.

The chain combines TRBV5-1 with TRBJ2-2, with TRBD1 as a possible D gene (6 bases). Germline V CDR1 and CDR2: SGHRS, YFSETQ. This CDR3 contains 15 residues. Trimming shortened V by 1 base and J by 6 bases, and 13 bases separated the two germline ends. The CDR3 region is CASSLQQGGAGELFF. Written as DNA, the CDR3 is TGCGCCAGCAGCTTGCAACAGGGTGGAGCCGGGGAGCTGTTTTTT.

V is TRBV19 and J is TRBJ2-6, with D hard to call. Germline assignment: CDR1 LNHDA and CDR2 SQIVND (reference sequence). V was pared by 2 bases and J by 0 bases, with 14 bases between. This CDR3 contains 18 residues. The CDR3 DNA reads TGTGCCAGTAGTATAACAGTACCCCACAGCTCTGGGGCCAACGTCCTGACTTTC. Its translation: CASSITVPHSSGANVLTF. Variable domain in full (rest from reference TRBV19 and TRBJ2-6): DGGITQSPKYLFRKEGQNVTLSCEQNLNHDAMYWYRQDPGQGLRLIYYSQIVNDFQKGDIAEGYSVSREKKESFPLTVTSAQKNPTAFYLCASSITVPHSSGANVLTFGAGSRLTVL.